The 30 T cell receptor beta chains below all came from one sample that was sequenced in a study of cytomegalovirus exposure and HLA in healthy donors. 60 Vbeta and 13 Jbeta primers were used in PCR. The protocol was immunoSEQ multiplex PCR, while the TCRdb copy is restricted to in-frame clones and leaves out a portion. The data contain about 150,000 clones, roughly 77% of them singletons. Sequencing input: PBMCs. The origin of the receptors is a man aged 30-40 years in good health and CMV-seropositive.

The CDR3 DNA follows: TGTGCCAGTAGTGCACGACAGGCAACTAATGAAAAACTGTTTTTT. It yields the protein CASSARQATNEKLFF. The chain joins TRBV19 to TRBJ1-4, with D possibly matching TRBD1 (6 bases). Per the germline V gene, CDR1 is LNHDA and CDR2 is SQIVND (reference sequence). Trimming shortened V by 5 bases and J by 0 bases, and 10 bases separated the two germline ends. The CDR3 runs 15 residues.

The chain combines TRBV6-1 with TRBJ1-4; 9 bases align to TRBD1. The germline gives CDR1 MNHNS, CDR2 SASEGT. V lost 3 bases to trimming and J lost 7 bases; unmatched junction nucleotides: 6. The CDR3 loop spans 15 amino acids. Here the CDR3 DNA reads TGTGCCAGCAGTGACCTACAGGGGGCAAGTGAAAAACTGTTTTTT. Amino acid sequence: CASSDLQGASEKLFF.

The CDR3 reads CASSLVRGQPQHF. In DNA, the CDR3 is TGTGCCAGCAGCTTAGTCAGGGGACAGCCCCAGCATTTT. This rearrangement joins TRBV11-2 to TRBJ1-5; D possibly corresponds to TRBD1 (6 bases). The CDR3 consists of 13 residues. The V end lost 1 base, the J end lost 7 bases, and 8 bases lay between the germline ends. CDR1 and CDR2 from the germline V gene are SGHAT and FQNNGV. Full variable domain (outside the CDR3, taken from reference TRBV11-2 and TRBJ1-5): EAGVAQSPRYKIIEKRQSVAFWCNPISGHATLYWYQQILGQGPKLLIQFQNNGVVDDSQLPKDRFSAERLKGVDSTLKIQPAKLEDSAVYLCASSLVRGQPQHFGDGTRLSIL.

V is TRBV13 and J is TRBJ2-3; TRBD2 matches at 14 bases. J gave up 6 bases and V 5 bases, and 7 bases lay outside the gene matches. This CDR3 spans 16 amino acids. Per the germline V gene, CDR1 is PRHDT and CDR2 is FYEKMQ (reference sequence). The CDR3 protein is CASSGGTSGSVDTQYF. DNA of the CDR3: TGTGCCAGCAGCGGCGGGACTAGCGGGAGTGTTGATACGCAGTATTTT.

This sequence joins TRBV28 and TRBJ1-3, with 9 bases lining up with TRBD1. The CDR3 runs to 17 residues. CDR1 and CDR2 from the germline V gene are MDHEN and SYDVKM. The J segment lost 3 bases and the V segment lost 2 bases, leaving 8 bases of the junction unmatched. CDR3 DNA sequence: TGTGCCAGCAGTTTAGGAGGGACAGGGTCTAGTGGAAACACCATATATTTT. This codes for CASSLGGTGSSGNTIYF. Complete variable domain (other parts from reference TRBV28 and TRBJ1-3): DVKVTQSSRYLVKRTGEKVFLECVQDMDHENMFWYRQDPGLGLRLIYFSYDVKMKEKGDIPEGYSVSREKKERFSLILESASTNQTSMYLCASSLGGTGSSGNTIYFGEGSWLTVV.

The V gene is TRBV7-9, the J gene TRBJ1-1; no reliable D call. This CDR3 comprises 16 residues. V was shortened by 2 bases and J by 9 bases, with 22 bases between the two germline ends. Germline-derived CDR1 and CDR2 are SEHNR and FQNEAQ (reference sequence). For the CDR3, the DNA is TGTGCCAGCAGCTTAAGTGGTATGGAAGGCGGGTTTAAAGCTTTCTTT. Its translation is CASSLSGMEGGFKAFF.

The V and J genes are TRBV21-1 and TRBJ2-7; whether TRBD1, the table's D call, matches the DNA was not checked. TRBV21-1 is reported as a pseudogene. CDR3 size: 15 residues. The CDR3 region has the DNA TGTGCCAGCAGCCAAAAGACAGTGGGGTCAGGAGAGCAGTACTTC. Translated: CASSQKTVGSGEQYF.

The V call is TRBV27, the J call TRBJ1-2; a weak D match, TRBD1 (5 bases). The germline V and J ends were trimmed by 11 bases and 2 bases, with 45 bases remaining between them. Germline assignment: CDR1 MNHEY and CDR2 SMNVEV (reference sequence). The CDR3 covers 23 residues. CDR3 residues: CARSSLEAIDRLFLPIFNYGYTF. The CDR3, as DNA: TGTGCCCGATCCAGCCTAGAGGCTATAGACAGATTGTTTTTACCGATTTTCAACTATGGCTACACCTTC.

The V gene is TRBV30, the J gene TRBJ1-4; the D is unclear. Germline V gene data show CDR1 as GTSNPN and CDR2 as SVGIG (reference sequence). V dropped 3 bases and J dropped 8 bases, with 16 bases sitting between them. This CDR3 region has 14 residues. The CDR3 DNA reads as TGTGCCTGGAGGGCACTCCCGGGAGCGGAAAAACTGTTTTTT. This gives the protein CAWRALPGAEKLFF. Full variable domain (remainder filled in from reference TRBV30 and TRBJ1-4): SQTIHQWPATLVQPVGSPLSLECTVEGTSNPNLYWYRQAAGRGLQLLFYSVGIGQISSEVPQNLSASRPQDRQFILSSKKLLLSDSGFYLCAWRALPGAEKLFFGSGTQLSVL.

J is TRBJ2-1 and V is TRBV15; TRBD1 might be the D (6 bases). Trimming cost V 0 bases and J 2 bases, with 11 bases left between them. CDR1 and CDR2 (germline): LNHNV, YYDKDF (reference sequence). The CDR3 runs to 16 residues. For the CDR3, the DNA is TGTGCCACCAGCAGAGACAGGGGCGGTACCTACAATGAGCAGTTCTTC. Encoded protein: CATSRDRGGTYNEQFF.

The chain has TRBV7-2 and TRBJ1-2, with TRBD1 matching over 8 bases. CDR3 length equals 13 residues. With V trimmed by 4 bases and J by 8 bases, 6 bases remained unmatched. The germline V gene encodes CDR1 SGHTA and CDR2 FQGNSA. CDR3 sequence reads: CASSSRTGSGYTF. The CDR3 region has the DNA TGTGCCAGCAGCTCCCGGACAGGGTCCGGCTACACCTTC.

The chain combines TRBV9 with TRBJ1-3; D perhaps matches TRBD1 (6 bases). The CDR3 covers 17 residues. V lost 0 bases, J lost 0 bases, and 13 bases lay in between. CDR1 and CDR2 from the germline V gene are SGDLS and YYNGEE. The CDR3, as DNA: TGTGCCAGCAGCGTAGGAGGGGGGGGGAGCTCTGGAAACACCATATATTTT. Translation: CASSVGGGGSSGNTIYF.

This chain uses TRBV6-4 with TRBJ1-1; no reliable D call. Trimming removed 0 bases from V and 7 bases from J, with 6 bases in between. The CDR3 is 12 residues long. Germline-derived CDR1 and CDR2 are MRHNA and SNTAGT. CDR3 in DNA: TGTGCCAGCAGTGACTCATCGGGTGAAGCTTTCTTT. Its translation is CASSDSSGEAFF.

The chain is built from TRBV27 and TRBJ2-7; tentatively, D is TRBD1 (5 bases). Germline assignment: CDR1 MNHEY and CDR2 SMNVEV (reference sequence). The CDR3 has 12 residues. The germline V and J ends were trimmed by 7 bases and 6 bases, with 13 bases remaining between them. CDR3 residues: CASIGVGPEQYF. The CDR3, as DNA: TGTGCCAGCATAGGGGTCGGGCCCGAGCAGTACTTC.

This clone has more than one count but fewer than ten. The chain uses TRBV10-3 and TRBJ2-7; 9 bases align to TRBD1. This CDR3 spans 14 amino acids. J lost 7 bases, V lost 4 bases, and 8 bases had no gene match. The germline V gene encodes CDR1 ENHRY and CDR2 SYGVKD. CDR3 bases: TGTGCCATCAGTGGAGGGACAGGGAATGGGGAGCAGTACTTC. Its translation is CAISGGTGNGEQYF.

V gene TRBV6-5 combines with J gene TRBJ2-7; TRBD2 matches 9 bases. Germline CDR1 and CDR2: MNHEY and SVGAGI. V was pared by 7 bases and J by 3 bases, with 1 base of the junction left unmatched. The CDR3 is 12 residues long. CDR3 region: CASTREGYEQYF. The CDR3 DNA reads TGTGCCAGCACGCGGGAGGGCTACGAGCAGTACTTC.

This chain links TRBV29-1 with TRBJ2-7, with 13 bases that match TRBD2. Germline V CDR1 and CDR2: SQVTM, ANQGSEA. CDR3 length equals 15 residues. After removal of 0 bases from V and 1 base from J, the junction contained 0 bases not matched to a gene. CDR3 amino acids: CSVEEGLAGSYEQYF. CDR3 DNA sequence: TGCAGCGTTGAAGAGGGACTAGCGGGGTCCTACGAGCAGTACTTC.

The chain couples TRBV27 to TRBJ2-3; D ambiguous. This CDR3 has 14 residues. V lost 2 bases and J lost 4, with 10 bases in between. Germline V gives CDR1 MNHEY, CDR2 SMNVEV (reference sequence). CDR3 in amino acids: CASSLHRSADTQYF. The DNA for the CDR3 is TGTGCCAGCAGTTTACACCGATCGGCAGATACGCAGTATTTT.

The V gene is TRBV18, the J gene TRBJ2-7; 9 bases line up with TRBD1. This CDR3 contains 15 residues. Losses at the gene ends were 5 bases for V and 6 bases for J; bases not matched to a gene: 11. Germline loops: CDR1 KGHSH, CDR2 LQKENI. The CDR3 sequence: CASSMRRDREGEQYF. The CDR3 nucleotides read TGTGCCAGCTCAATGCGAAGGGACAGGGAAGGCGAGCAGTACTTC.

The J gene is TRBJ1-6, the V gene TRBV2; D is uncertain. With 5 bases removed from V and 7 bases from J, the gap between germline ends came to 12 bases. The CDR3 loop spans 14 amino acids. Germline V gene sequence: CDR1 SNHLY, CDR2 FYNNEI. CDR3 DNA: TGTGCCAGCAGTACCGACGGAGTAAATTCACCCCTCCACTTT. Translating gives CASSTDGVNSPLHF.

For the CDR3, the DNA is TGTGCCAGCAGTGAAGAGGGGACTAGCGGAAACAATGAGCAGTTCTTC. Translation gives CASSEEGTSGNNEQFF. The V gene is TRBV2, the J gene TRBJ2-1; 11 nucleotides line up with TRBD2. The V segment lost 1 base and the J segment 5 bases; nucleotides outside the gene matches: 4. Germline values: CDR1 SNHLY, CDR2 FYNNEI. This CDR3 is 16 amino acids long.

Here the CDR3 reads CASTADGGWNTEAFF. CDR3 nucleotides: TGTGCCAGCACCGCCGACGGCGGCTGGAACACTGAAGCTTTCTTT. The chain joins TRBV2 to TRBJ1-1; D is unresolved. The V gene lost 7 bases and the J gene lost 1 base, with 16 bases spanning the gap. Germline lookup yields CDR1 SNHLY and CDR2 FYNNEI. This CDR3 has 15 residues.

V and J are TRBV6-4 and TRBJ2-3; TRBD2 matches at 8 bases. J lost 2 bases, V lost 6 bases, and 7 bases had no gene match. The CDR3 runs to 15 residues. CDR1 and CDR2 from the germline V gene are MRHNA and SNTAGT. The CDR3 nucleotides read TGTGCCAGCAGCCAGCGGGGGAGTTACACAGATACGCAGTATTTT. It codes for CASSQRGSYTDTQYF.

The chain recombines TRBV30 with TRBJ1-6; 10 positions match TRBD1. CDR3 length: 13 residues. V lost 5 bases and J lost 9; bases outside the gene matches: 4. Germline CDR1 reads GTSNPN; CDR2 reads SVGIG (reference sequence). The CDR3 loop reads CAWGTGVRSPLHF. CDR3 bases: TGTGCCTGGGGGACAGGGGTGCGTTCACCCCTCCACTTT.

V gene TRBV7-3 combines with J gene TRBJ1-2, with a weak D call TRBD1 (5 bases). Germline V gene lookup returns CDR1 SGHTA and CDR2 FQGTGA. The CDR3 covers 13 residues. V was cut by 5 bases and J by 6 bases, with 13 bases left in between. The CDR3 DNA reads as TGTGCCAGCAGCCCCCAGGGTGTCGATGGCTACACCTTC. Encoded protein: CASSPQGVDGYTF.

V usage is TRBV7-9 and J usage is TRBJ1-5; D remains ambiguous. This CDR3 is 14 amino acids long. The V end lost 1 base, the J end lost 5 bases, and 9 bases lay between the germline ends. Germline V lookup: CDR1 SEHNR, CDR2 FQNEAQ (reference sequence). This CDR3 reads CASSLGGSDQPQHF. As DNA, the CDR3 is TGTGCCAGCAGCTTAGGAGGGTCAGATCAGCCCCAGCATTTT.

The chain uses TRBV28 and TRBJ2-1, with TRBD2 as a possible D gene (6 bases). The CDR3 spans 14 residues. Trimming cost V 2 bases and J 5 bases, with 10 bases left between them. The germline V gene encodes CDR1 MDHEN and CDR2 SYDVKM. Here the CDR3 DNA reads TGTGCCAGCAGTTTAGTGGGGGAGGACAATGAGCAGTTCTTC. The encoded protein is CASSLVGEDNEQFF.

The V and J genes are TRBV7-9 and TRBJ2-2, with D perhaps matching TRBD2 (6 bases). This CDR3 comprises 12 residues. V was trimmed by 2 bases and J by 9 bases, leaving 7 bases between them. Germline V gene lookup returns CDR1 SEHNR and CDR2 FQNEAQ (reference sequence). CDR3 loop: CASSLREWELFF. The DNA for the CDR3 is TGTGCCAGCAGCTTACGGGAGTGGGAGCTGTTTTTT.

This chain links TRBV30 with TRBJ1-1; tentative D call: TRBD1 (5 bases). Germline V gene data show CDR1 as GTSNPN and CDR2 as SVGIG (reference sequence). Between the trimmed V and J ends, which lost 0 bases and 8 bases, there was a span of 16 bases. The CDR3 sequence is 14 residues long. The DNA of the CDR3 is TGTGCCTGGAGTGTCCCCCCTGGGGCTCGAGAAGCTTTCTTT. It encodes CAWSVPPGAREAFF.

The chain is built from TRBV6-5 and TRBJ2-7; 7 nucleotides align to TRBD1. The CDR3 covers 12 residues. V trimming: 9 bases; J trimming: 3 bases; junction bases outside the gene matches: 5. Germline V lookup: CDR1 MNHEY, CDR2 SVGAGI. The chain's CDR3 is CASGQEYYEQYF. The CDR3 nucleotides read TGTGCCAGTGGACAGGAATACTACGAGCAGTACTTC.